These T cell receptor beta chains were read from a single sample in a study of shared clonotypes between healthy human individuals. The table came from immunoSEQ multiplex PCR; TCRdb's copy has only in-frame clones and leaves some out. The sample records about 680,000 clones, roughly 70% being singletons. The sequenced sample consisted of memory CD4+ T cells sorted from blood. The receptor set was obtained from a young woman in good health. Each CDR3 is given with its conserved first and last residue. The order of the fields is CDR3 protein, CDR3 DNA, V gene, D gene, J gene, clone size. The D gene is left open where the match is weak. Size tells how often a clone was seen (once, few, many) or the class of an expanded clone, and some rows leave it out.

CDR3: CSAGRQDYEQYF; DNA: TGCAGCGCTGGGAGACAGGACTACGAGCAGTACTTC; V: TRBV29-1; D: .; J: TRBJ2-7; size: .
CDR3: CASSFRQGAVPDTQYF; DNA: TGTGCCAGCAGCTTTCGGCAGGGGGCGGTACCAGATACGCAGTATTTT; V: TRBV11-2; D: TRBD1; J: TRBJ2-3; size: .
CDR3: CASSRVGGAGDTQYF; DNA: TGTGCCAGCAGTAGGGTTGGGGGAGCGGGAGATACGCAGTATTTT; V: TRBV7-2; D: .; J: TRBJ2-3; size: .
CDR3: CASSLFALRANTGELFF; DNA: TGTGCCAGCAGCTTGTTTGCGCTCAGAGCGAACACCGGGGAGCTGTTTTTT; V: TRBV5-6; D: .; J: TRBJ2-2; size: .
CDR3: CASSYHRGSNTEAFF; DNA: TGTGCCAGCAGCTACCACAGGGGGTCGAACACTGAAGCTTTCTTT; V: TRBV7-3; D: TRBD1; J: TRBJ1-1; size: once
CDR3: CASSLYLGTEVNTIYF; DNA: TGTGCCAGCAGTTTATACCTCGGGACAGAGGTAAACACCATATATTTT; V: TRBV28; D: TRBD1; J: TRBJ1-3; size: few
CDR3: CASERRIEAFF; DNA: TGCGCCAGCGAACGACGGATTGAAGCTTTCTTT; V: TRBV10-1; D: .; J: TRBJ1-1; size: .
CDR3: CASSLAGGSNYGYTF; DNA: TGTGCCAGCAGCTTAGCAGGAGGGTCCAACTATGGCTACACCTTC; V: TRBV7-3; D: .; J: TRBJ1-2; size: .
CDR3: CSVMAQMSEKLFF; DNA: TGCAGCGTTATGGCACAGATGAGTGAAAAACTGTTTTTT; V: TRBV29-1; D: .; J: TRBJ1-4; size: .
CDR3: CASSPLGRGDYEQYF; DNA: TGTGCCAGTAGTCCTCTGGGTCGGGGAGACTACGAGCAGTACTTC; V: TRBV19; D: .; J: TRBJ2-7; size: .
CDR3: CASSWTGEGEAFF; DNA: TGCGCCAGCAGCTGGACAGGGGAGGGGGAAGCTTTCTTT; V: TRBV5-1; D: TRBD1; J: TRBJ1-1; size: few
CDR3: CASSVLGYAYEQYF; DNA: TGTGCCAGCAGCGTCCTTGGCTATGCCTACGAGCAGTACTTC; V: TRBV5-4; D: .; J: TRBJ2-7; size: .
CDR3: CASSLGGTRTDTQYF; DNA: TGTGCCAGTAGTCTGGGCGGGACTCGAACAGATACGCAGTATTTT; V: TRBV19; D: .; J: TRBJ2-3; size: .
CDR3: CASSRGGNEQFF; DNA: TGTGCCAGCAGCCGTGGGGGGAATGAGCAGTTCTTC; V: TRBV5-8; D: .; J: TRBJ2-1; size: few
CDR3: CASSVTDTQYF; DNA: TGCGCCAGCTCCGTCACAGATACGCAGTATTTT; V: TRBV5-1; D: .; J: TRBJ2-3; size: .
CDR3: CASSSRERSSYNEQFF; DNA: TGTGCCAGCAGTTCACGGGAAAGAAGCTCCTACAATGAGCAGTTCTTC; V: TRBV27; D: .; J: TRBJ2-1; size: .
CDR3: CASSLTVGAGGPRDYEQYF; DNA: TGTGCCAGCAGTTTAACAGTTGGAGCGGGAGGGCCCCGGGACTACGAGCAGTACTTC; V: TRBV27; D: TRBD2; J: TRBJ2-7; size: .
CDR3: CASRDREQGNQPQHF; DNA: TGTGCCAGCCGGGACCGCGAACAAGGCAATCAGCCCCAGCATTTT; V: TRBV2; D: .; J: TRBJ1-5; size: .
CDR3: CASSSQLAKNIQYF; DNA: TGTGCCAGCAGCTCCCAGCTAGCCAAAAACATTCAGTACTTC; V: TRBV11-3; D: .; J: TRBJ2-4; size: once
CDR3: CASSLASGGYNEQFF; DNA: TGCGCCAGCAGCTTGGCCTCCGGGGGGTACAATGAGCAGTTCTTC; V: TRBV5-1; D: TRBD2; J: TRBJ2-1; size: .
CDR3: CASSMTEREQYF; DNA: TGTGCCAGTAGTATGACGGAGCGCGAGCAGTACTTC; V: TRBV19; D: .; J: TRBJ2-7; size: many
CDR3: CASSTTGTGPWGYTF; DNA: TGTGCCAGTAGTACCACCGGGACAGGTCCTTGGGGCTACACCTTC; V: TRBV19; D: TRBD1; J: TRBJ1-2; size: .
CDR3: CASSLRTDSSSTDTQYF; DNA: TGTGCCAGCAGCCTCCGGACGGACAGCTCTAGCACAGATACGCAGTATTTT; V: TRBV7-6; D: .; J: TRBJ2-3; size: .
CDR3: CASSPRDRPTRGYTF; DNA: TGTGCCAGCTCACCACGGGACAGGCCCACCAGGGGCTACACCTTC; V: TRBV18; D: TRBD1; J: TRBJ1-2; size: many
CDR3: CASSESVDGTYEQYF; DNA: TGCGCCAGCAGTGAGTCCGTGGACGGCACCTACGAGCAGTACTTC; V: TRBV10-1; D: .; J: TRBJ2-7; size: few
CDR3: CASTRRDRIHEQYF; DNA: TGTGCCAGCACCCGACGGGACAGGATCCACGAGCAGTACTTC; V: TRBV6-6; D: TRBD1; J: TRBJ2-7; size: .
CDR3: CASSPSQGRGAFF; DNA: TGTGCCAGCAGCCCTTCCCAGGGGCGGGGAGCTTTCTTT; V: TRBV6-6; D: .; J: TRBJ1-1; size: .
CDR3: CASSLQGTSILNTQYF; DNA: TGTGCCAGCAGTTTACAGGGGACTAGTATTTTAAATACGCAGTATTTT; V: TRBV27; D: TRBD2; J: TRBJ2-3; size: .
CDR3: CASKLAGGSGELFF; DNA: TGTGCCAGTAAACTAGCGGGAGGCTCCGGGGAGCTGTTTTTT; V: TRBV19; D: TRBD2; J: TRBJ2-2; size: .